This note documents a single T cell receptor (beta chain) sequence. The antigen remains undetermined. The sample comes from a study of cytomegalovirus exposure and HLA in healthy donors. Turning to the study itself: Some 85 million unique TCRs, all from HLA-typed donors, were included in an early release of the data. Study results and limitations: As immune exposure information, only CMV serostatus was available. An Asian-associated ancestry cluster reportedly showed fewer N-insertions than the approximately 630-donor mean in a later analysis.

There are 12 residues in the CDR3. Germline V lookup: CDR1 SGHVS, CDR2 FNYEAQ. Between the trimmed V and J ends, which lost 5 bases and 6 bases, there was a span of 9 bases. The primer mix had 60 Vbeta and 13 Jbeta primers. Sequencing used immunoSEQ multiplex PCR; TCRdb keeps in-frame clones, though not all of them. Among approximately 130,000 clones, around 75% were seen once, and the ten largest hold about 3.4%. The V gene is TRBV7-6, the J gene TRBJ2-3; D not certain. Sequencing was done on a sample of PBMCs. This TCR was sampled from a man aged 25-45 years in good health and CMV-seronegative. CDR3 in amino acids: CASSVSPDTQYF. The CDR3 DNA reads TGTGCCAGCAGCGTCTCTCCCGATACGCAGTATTTT.